The clone carrying this TCR beta chain was detected a few times. Its antigen is not known. The sample originates from a study of T-cell reconstitution after alpha-beta-depleted transplantation in children. Preparation of the TCRbeta library involved a method that used unique molecular identifiers. TCRdb recomputed calls from the PCR reads with MiXCR, one row per CDR3 protein. Of 150,000 to 200,000 distinct CDR3 sequences in the sample, about 6% were seen once. General study points: Diversity of TCRbeta at day 60 was high in some patients, arising from surviving recipient T cells and thymic progenitors. Reports say that about two months after transplant, the alpha-beta T cells came out of several hundred graft clones that had expanded. A year post-transplant, T-cell counts and diversity derived mostly from newly produced T cells.

Trimming pared 5 bases from V and 6 bases from J, leaving 22 bases between. The CDR3 sequence is 16 residues long. The sample in question was PBMCs, obtained before TCRalphabeta/CD19-depleted stem cell transplant. This receptor was obtained from a girl less than two years old with combined immunodeficiency, due to receive a stem cell transplant. J is TRBJ1-2 and V is TRBV12-3 or TRBV12-4; D may be TRBD1 (5 bases). This CDR3 reads CASSPHRRVGPDGYTF. The CDR3 bases are TGTGCCAGCAGTCCCCACCGCAGGGTGGGGCCCGATGGCTACACCTTC.